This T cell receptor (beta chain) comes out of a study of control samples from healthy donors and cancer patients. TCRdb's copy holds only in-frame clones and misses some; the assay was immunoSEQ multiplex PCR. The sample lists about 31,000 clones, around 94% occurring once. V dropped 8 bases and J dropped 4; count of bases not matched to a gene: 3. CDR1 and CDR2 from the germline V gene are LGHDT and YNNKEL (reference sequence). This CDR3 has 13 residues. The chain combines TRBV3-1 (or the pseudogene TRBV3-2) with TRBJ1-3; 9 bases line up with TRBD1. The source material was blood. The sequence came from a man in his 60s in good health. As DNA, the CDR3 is TGTGCCAGCCGGACAGGGGTCGGAAACACCATATATTTT. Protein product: CASRTGVGNTIYF.